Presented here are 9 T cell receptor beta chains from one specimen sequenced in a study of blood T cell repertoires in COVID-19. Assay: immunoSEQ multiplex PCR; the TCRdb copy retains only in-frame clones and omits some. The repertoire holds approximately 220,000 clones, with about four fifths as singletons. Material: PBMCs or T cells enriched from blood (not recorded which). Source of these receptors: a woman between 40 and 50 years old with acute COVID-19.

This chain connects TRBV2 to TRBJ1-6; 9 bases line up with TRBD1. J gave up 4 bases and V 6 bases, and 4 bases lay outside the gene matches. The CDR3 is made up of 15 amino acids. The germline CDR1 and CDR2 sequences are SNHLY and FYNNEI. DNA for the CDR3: TGTGCCAGCAGACAGGGACAGGGATATAATTCACCCCTCCACTTT. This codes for CASRQGQGYNSPLHF.

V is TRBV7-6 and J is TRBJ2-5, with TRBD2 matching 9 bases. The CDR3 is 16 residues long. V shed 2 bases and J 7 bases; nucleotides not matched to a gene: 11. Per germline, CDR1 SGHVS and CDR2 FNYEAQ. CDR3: CASSLLLASGAWTQYF. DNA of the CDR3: TGTGCCAGCAGCTTACTTTTGGCTAGCGGGGCCTGGACCCAGTACTTC.

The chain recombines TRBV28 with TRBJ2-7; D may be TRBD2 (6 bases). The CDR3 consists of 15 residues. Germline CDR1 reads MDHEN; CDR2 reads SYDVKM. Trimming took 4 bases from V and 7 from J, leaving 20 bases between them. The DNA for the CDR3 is TGTGCCAGCAGTTCTGTCGGCATGGACTACGGGGAGCAGTACTTC. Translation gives CASSSVGMDYGEQYF.

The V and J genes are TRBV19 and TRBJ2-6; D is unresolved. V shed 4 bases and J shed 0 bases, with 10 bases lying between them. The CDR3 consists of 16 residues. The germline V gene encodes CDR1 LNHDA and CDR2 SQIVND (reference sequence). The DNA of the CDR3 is TGTGCCAGTAGTAAACTACCTAACTCTGGGGCCAACGTCCTGACTTTC. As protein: CASSKLPNSGANVLTF.

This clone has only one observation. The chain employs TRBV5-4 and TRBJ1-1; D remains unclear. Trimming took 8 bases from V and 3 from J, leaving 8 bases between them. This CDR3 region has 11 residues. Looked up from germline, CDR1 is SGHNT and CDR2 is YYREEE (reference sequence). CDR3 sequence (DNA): TGTGCCAGTTTAAGAGACACTGAAGCTTTCTTT. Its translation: CASLRDTEAFF.

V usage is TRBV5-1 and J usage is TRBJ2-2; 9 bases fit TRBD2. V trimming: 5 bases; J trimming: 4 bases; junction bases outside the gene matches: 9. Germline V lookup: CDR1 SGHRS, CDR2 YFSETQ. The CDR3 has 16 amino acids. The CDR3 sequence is CASSYDSGRITGELFF. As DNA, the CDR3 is TGCGCCAGCAGTTACGATAGCGGGAGAATCACCGGGGAGCTGTTTTTT.

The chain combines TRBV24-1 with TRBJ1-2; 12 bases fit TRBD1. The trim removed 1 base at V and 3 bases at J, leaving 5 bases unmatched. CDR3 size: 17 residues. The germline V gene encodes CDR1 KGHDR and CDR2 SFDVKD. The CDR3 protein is CATSDFPGQGAHYGYTF. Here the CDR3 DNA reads TGTGCCACCAGTGATTTCCCGGGACAGGGGGCTCACTATGGCTACACCTTC.

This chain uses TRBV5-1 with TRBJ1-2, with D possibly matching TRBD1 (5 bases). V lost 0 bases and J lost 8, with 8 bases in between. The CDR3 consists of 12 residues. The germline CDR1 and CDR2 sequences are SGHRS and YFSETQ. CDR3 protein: CASSLEGVGYTF. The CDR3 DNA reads TGCGCCAGCAGCTTGGAAGGGGTCGGCTACACCTTC. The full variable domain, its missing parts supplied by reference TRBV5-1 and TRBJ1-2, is KAGVTQTPRYLIKTRGQQVTLSCSPISGHRSVSWYQQTPGQGLQFLFEYFSETQRNKGNFPGRFSGRQFSNSRSEMNVSTLELGDSALYLCASSLEGVGYTFGSGTRLTVV.

The CDR3 nucleotides are TGTGCCAGCAGCTTGTTCATGGCAGAAGTTAACACTGAAGCTTTCTTT. Translated, it gives CASSLFMAEVNTEAFF. The gene calls are TRBV5-6 and TRBJ1-1, with D unresolved. From germline, CDR1 is SGHDT and CDR2 YYEEEE. Deletions cut 1 base from V and 2 bases from J, with 15 bases between. The CDR3 spans 16 residues.